This T cell receptor (beta chain) was obtained from a study of T-cell reconstitution after alpha-beta-depleted transplantation in children. This CDR3 is 14 amino acids long. V was clipped by 7 bases and J by 8 bases, with 23 bases between them. Germline V CDR1 and CDR2: SQVTM, ANQGSEA. Points on this clonotype: Its antigen remains unknown.

Construction of the TCRbeta library involved unique molecular identifiers. TCRdb re-called the PCR reads with MiXCR, one entry per CDR3 protein. The repertoire holds under 750,000 distinct CDR3 sequences, with 23% as singletons. Study-wide results and caveats: Hyperexpanded clones declined; after one year, newly produced T cells mostly supplied diversity. Expanded graft clones numbering several hundred reportedly gave rise to alpha-beta T cells about two months after transplant. Surviving recipient T cells and thymic progenitors accounted for the high day-60 TCRbeta diversity observed in some patients.

The receptor comes from a boy less than two years old who had a stem cell transplant for acute myeloid leukemia, so the T cells may come from the graft donor. The sequencing used PBMCs, mostly from graft donor cells, collected 360 days after TCRalphabeta/CD19-depleted stem cell transplant. The chain couples TRBV29-1 to TRBJ1-2, with D possibly TRBD1 on 6 matching bases. The CDR3 DNA is TGCAGCGCCGCCAGAAGGGGGGTCCTGGAGGGCTACACCTTC. It translates to CSAARRGVLEGYTF.